This T cell receptor (gamma chain) was recorded in a study of Vδ1+ human thymocytes. Sequences come from RNA converted to cDNA by reverse transcription. The CDR3 regions were amplified by multiplex PCR from V-gene primers to a constant-region primer. TCRdb processed the multiplex PCR reads again with the CATT caller. This sample carries 20,000 to 25,000 gamma-chain clones, 12% to 15% of them seen once, and the ten largest clones take under 2%. This clone has more than one count but fewer than ten. As yet, its antigen is unknown. Study-wide points: Thymic TRG and TRD repertoires appeared highly polyclonal, with Gaussian CDR3 length distributions. Despite high sort purity, about 20% of thymic T cell receptor delta sequences were Vdelta2. Unexpected Vdelta2 sequences could cause misinterpretation of bulk repertoire data.

Thymocytes were sorted as CD3+ TCRVdelta1+ TCRVdelta2- after alphabeta T cell depletion. Between roughly 96% and 99.6% of sorted thymocytes were Vdelta1+. V shed 3 bases, J shed 0 bases, and the junction held 7 bases outside the gene matches. The CDR3 contains 16 residues. CDR1 is VTNTFY and CDR2 is YDVSTARD in the germline V gene (reference sequence). The specimen sequenced was Vdelta1+ gamma-delta thymocytes from the thymus. Subset given: FACS-sorted CD3+ TCRalphabeta- TCRVdelta1+ TCRVdelta2- thymocytes. This clonotype originated in a child less than two years old who had congenital heart surgery. The V call is TRGV3, the J call TRGJP1. DNA for the CDR3: TGTGCCACCTGGGACTTCCCTTATACCACTGGTTGGTTCAAGATATTT. Residues: CATWDFPYTTGWFKIF.